This entry lists 21 T cell receptor beta chains sequenced from one sample in a study of spatial heterogeneity in lung cancer. TCRdb reanalysed the 5' RACE reads using MiXCR and keeps one entry per CDR3 protein. The sample has roughly 3,000 distinct CDR3 sequences; roughly 15% are singletons. The study's findings and limits: How many expanded intratumoral alpha and beta TCRs were present tracked the tumor mutation count, which was a count of nonsynonymous mutations.

Their antigen targets remain unknown. Time point specified: sample taken at primary tumor resection. Here the sequenced sample was lung tumor tissue, taken at surgery. These receptors all come from a female donor with early-stage non-small cell lung cancer.

In its sample, this clonotype ranks as medium-sized. V gene TRBV7-6 combines with J gene TRBJ1-3, with no clear D. The CDR3 covers 16 residues. CDR1 and CDR2 from the germline V gene are SGHVS and FNYEAQ. Trimming shortened V by 1 base and J by 0 bases, and 10 bases separated the two germline ends. The CDR3: CASSLGVPPSGNTIYF. For the CDR3, the DNA is TGTGCCAGCAGCTTAGGGGTACCCCCCTCTGGAAACACCATATATTTT.

This clonotype is labeled medium-sized (0.01 to 0.1%). The chain couples TRBV7-9 to TRBJ1-5, with 8 bases aligning to TRBD1. The V segment lost 1 base and the J segment 5 bases; nucleotides outside the gene matches: 7. Germline V gene lookup returns CDR1 SEHNR and CDR2 FQNEAQ (reference sequence). The CDR3 covers 16 residues. CDR3 coding DNA: TGTGCCAGCAGCTTAGTTCCGGGACAGGTTGATCAGCCCCAGCATTTT. Its translation is CASSLVPGQVDQPQHF.

By frequency in the sample, this clonotype is medium-sized. The rearrangement joins TRBV29-1 to TRBJ1-1, with no clear D. Trimming stripped 4 bases from V and 3 bases from J, with 3 bases between. The CDR3 totals 10 residues. The germline V gene has CDR1 SQVTM and CDR2 ANQGSEA. The CDR3 loop is CSVVHTEAFF. The CDR3 region has the DNA TGCAGCGTTGTTCACACTGAAGCTTTCTTT.

This clonotype showed up just once. As DNA, the CDR3 is TGTGCCAGCAGTACGGGGACTAGCGGATACTACGAGCAGTACTTC. Residues: CASSTGTSGYYEQYF. The chain employs TRBV6-1 and TRBJ2-7; 11 nucleotides agree with TRBD2. V was clipped by 5 bases and J by 3 bases; unmatched bases: 6. CDR3 length equals 15 residues. The V gene's germline CDR1 is MNHNS and CDR2 SASEGT.

The chain carries TRBV6-2 or TRBV6-3 and TRBJ2-4; no clear D. Germline V gene sequence: CDR1 MNHEY, CDR2 SVGEGT. The CDR3 is 18 amino acids. Between the trimmed V and J ends, which lost 6 bases and 0 bases, there was a span of 21 bases. CDR3 sequence (DNA): TGTGCCAGCAGATCCAGCTGGGGTCCTAGTCTAGCCAAAAACATTCAGTACTTC. Residues: CASRSSWGPSLAKNIQYF.

This clonotype ranks as medium-sized (0.01 to 0.1%). The gene calls are TRBV5-1 and TRBJ1-4; no clear D gene. CDR3 length: 12 amino acids. Germline-derived CDR1 and CDR2 are SGHRS and YFSETQ. The V end was cut by 4 bases, the J end by 2 bases, with 3 bases between. CDR3 region: CASSRTNEKLFF. The CDR3 DNA reads TGCGCCAGCAGCAGGACTAATGAAAAACTGTTTTTT.

In this sample, this clonotype is medium-sized (0.01 to 0.1%). The chain is built from TRBV2 and TRBJ1-4; 9 bases fit TRBD1. J was trimmed by 5 bases and V by 5 bases; bases with no gene match: 3. This CDR3 is 14 amino acids long. Germline CDR1 and CDR2: SNHLY and FYNNEI. The CDR3 region is CASSTGTGNEKLFF. As DNA, the CDR3 is TGTGCCAGCAGTACCGGGACAGGGAATGAAAAACTGTTTTTT.

By frequency in the sample, this clonotype is medium-sized. V and J are TRBV4-2 and TRBJ1-6; D uncertain. This CDR3 comprises 15 residues. Trimming stripped 0 bases from V and 6 bases from J, with 9 bases between. Germline assignment: CDR1 LGHNA and CDR2 YNFKEQ. The CDR3 bases are TGTGCCAGCAGCCAAGAAACGGCCGCTAATTCACCCCTCCACTTT. Its translation: CASSQETAANSPLHF.

The chain recombines TRBV5-1 with TRBJ1-1, with a weak D call TRBD1 (5 bases). The germline V and J ends were trimmed by 0 bases and 1 base, with 10 bases remaining between them. From germline, CDR1 is SGHRS and CDR2 YFSETQ. The CDR3 runs to 15 residues. CDR3 coding DNA: TGCGCCAGCAGCTTGGCCGGGGCCAGGAACACTGAAGCTTTCTTT. Translation gives CASSLAGARNTEAFF.

By its share, this clonotype is medium-sized. This chain connects TRBV6-5 to TRBJ2-3; TRBD2 matches 8 bases. The V segment lost 5 bases and the J segment 4 bases; nucleotides outside the gene matches: 14. Germline V gene data show CDR1 as MNHEY and CDR2 as SVGAGI. The CDR3 is 17 residues long. Here the CDR3 reads CASSMSKPGGASDTQYF. In DNA form, the CDR3 reads TGTGCCAGCAGTATGAGTAAGCCGGGGGGGGCCTCAGATACGCAGTATTTT.

In its sample, this clonotype ranks as medium-sized (0.01 to 0.1%). The rearrangement uses TRBV7-9 and TRBJ2-2; the D is unclear. CDR3 length equals 15 residues. The ends were cut back, 5 bases at V and 3 bases at J, with 13 bases in the middle. CDR1 is SEHNR and CDR2 is FQNEAQ in the germline V gene (reference sequence). Here the CDR3 DNA reads TGTGCCAGCAGCCGGTTGTCTGACCACACCGGGGAGCTGTTTTTT. This sequence encodes CASSRLSDHTGELFF.

This clonotype was seen many times. The rearrangement uses TRBV19 and TRBJ2-6, with D unclear. The CDR3 consists of 14 residues. Trimming pared 5 bases from V and 3 bases from J, leaving 8 bases between. CDR1 and CDR2 (germline): LNHDA, SQIVND (reference sequence). The CDR3 DNA reads as TGTGCCAGTAGTCCGGACGGTGGGGCCAACGTCCTGACTTTC. Translation gives CASSPDGGANVLTF.

This clonotype was observed at least ten times. In nucleotides, the CDR3 is TGTGCCAGCAGCTTACCGGGGACAGGGGGAAGTGGCTACACCTTC. Its translation: CASSLPGTGGSGYTF. J is TRBJ1-2 and V is TRBV11-2; 11 bases match TRBD1. The trim removed 2 bases at V and 7 bases at J, leaving 6 bases unmatched. The CDR3 covers 15 residues. Germline values: CDR1 SGHAT, CDR2 FQNNGV.

This clonotype is medium-sized. The J gene is TRBJ1-6, the V gene TRBV18; the match to TRBD1 covers 11 bases. Unmatched junction bases numbered 6, after V lost 4 bases and J lost 10 bases. CDR3 size: 15 residues. Germline assignment: CDR1 KGHSH and CDR2 LQKENI. CDR3 bases: TGTGCCAGCTCACTGGGGACAGGGGGAGCATCACCCCTCCACTTT. Its translation: CASSLGTGGASPLHF.

This chain joins TRBV7-6 and TRBJ2-3; no clear D gene. In germline, CDR1 is SGHVS, CDR2 FNYEAQ. This CDR3 has 15 residues. The ends were cut back, 1 base at V and 6 bases at J, with 14 bases in the middle. The CDR3 DNA sequence: TGTGCCAGCAGCTTAGGGACCGCCCGGGTCGATACGCAGTATTTT. As protein: CASSLGTARVDTQYF. Combining the CDR3 with reference TRBV7-6 and TRBJ2-3 gives the whole variable domain GAGVSQSPRYKVTKRGQDVALRCDPISGHVSLYWYRQALGQGPEFLTYFNYEAQQDKSGLPNDRFSAERPEGSISTLTIQRTEQRDSAMYRCASSLGTARVDTQYFGPGTRLTVL.

The chain uses TRBV10-2 and TRBJ2-5; D is unresolved. CDR3 size: 13 residues. The germline V gene has CDR1 WSHSY and CDR2 SAAADI. Trimming removed 8 bases from V and 2 bases from J, with 12 bases in between. As DNA, the CDR3 is TGCGCCAGCTGTAGTGATAAACAAGAGACCCAGTACTTC. Amino acid sequence: CASCSDKQETQYF.

This clonotype is medium-sized in the sample. The gene calls are TRBV7-8 and TRBJ2-5; D not resolved. Between the trimmed V and J ends, which lost 0 bases and 0 bases, there was a span of 5 bases. The germline CDR1 and CDR2 sequences are SGHVS and FQNEAQ. The CDR3 spans 14 residues. In nucleotides, the CDR3 is TGTGCCAGCAGCTTAGCGAGGTACCAAGAGACCCAGTACTTC. Residues: CASSLARYQETQYF.

This clonotype was detected ten times or more. This chain links TRBV19 with TRBJ2-1; possibly TRBD1 or TRBD2 for D (5 bases each). Germline assignment: CDR1 LNHDA and CDR2 SQIVND (reference sequence). This CDR3 spans 16 amino acids. The ends were cut back, 4 bases at V and 0 bases at J, with 13 bases in the middle. CDR3 loop: CASSTRDASSYNEQFF. DNA for the CDR3: TGTGCCAGTAGTACCCGGGACGCCAGCTCCTACAATGAGCAGTTCTTC. Full variable domain (remainder filled in from reference TRBV19 and TRBJ2-1): DGGITQSPKYLFRKEGQNVTLSCEQNLNHDAMYWYRQDPGQGLRLIYYSQIVNDFQKGDIAEGYSVSREKKESFPLTVTSAQKNPTAFYLCASSTRDASSYNEQFFGPGTRLTVL.

This clonotype is deemed medium-sized. This chain joins TRBV18 and TRBJ2-7, with D perhaps matching TRBD1 (5 bases). Germline-derived CDR1 and CDR2 are KGHSH and LQKENI. The CDR3 contains 15 residues. Trimming took off 4 bases at V and 1 base at J, with 14 bases between the two ends. The CDR3 bases are TGTGCCAGCTCACGGGGCAGGCCCGAATCCTACGAGCAGTACTTC. It yields the protein CASSRGRPESYEQYF. Full variable domain (remainder filled in from reference TRBV18 and TRBJ2-7): NAGVMQNPRHLVRRRGQEARLRCSPMKGHSHVYWYRQLPEEGLKFMVYLQKENIIDESGMPKERFSAEFPKEGPSILRIQQVVRGDSAAYFCASSRGRPESYEQYFGPGTRLTVT.

In this sample, this clonotype turned up many times. This chain joins TRBV6-1 and TRBJ1-1; D is ambiguous. Trimming removed 2 bases at V and 0 bases at J, with 7 bases between. This CDR3 is built from 14 residues. Germline V gene sequence: CDR1 MNHNS, CDR2 SASEGT. The CDR3 spells CASSERTMNTEAFF. The CDR3 DNA sequence: TGTGCCAGCAGTGAAAGGACTATGAACACTGAAGCTTTCTTT.

By sample share, this clonotype is medium-sized. The chain couples TRBV27 to TRBJ2-3, with 7 bases fitting TRBD2. The CDR3 spans 13 residues. The trim removed 3 bases at V and 6 bases at J, leaving 3 bases unmatched. The germline V gene encodes CDR1 MNHEY and CDR2 SMNVEV (reference sequence). In DNA form, the CDR3 reads TGTGCCAGCAGTTTTTCCGGGGGGGATACGCAGTATTTT. Protein: CASSFSGGDTQYF.